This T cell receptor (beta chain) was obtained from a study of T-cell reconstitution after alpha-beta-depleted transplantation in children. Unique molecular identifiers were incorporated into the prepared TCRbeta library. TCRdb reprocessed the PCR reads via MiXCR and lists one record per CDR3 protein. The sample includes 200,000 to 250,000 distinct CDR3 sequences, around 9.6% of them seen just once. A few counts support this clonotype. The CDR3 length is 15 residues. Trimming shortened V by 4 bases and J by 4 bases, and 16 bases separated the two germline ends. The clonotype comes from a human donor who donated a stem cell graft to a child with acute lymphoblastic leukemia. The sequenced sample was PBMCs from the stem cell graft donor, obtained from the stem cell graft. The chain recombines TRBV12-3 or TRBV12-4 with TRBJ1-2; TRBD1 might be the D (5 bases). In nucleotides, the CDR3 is TGTGCCAGCAGTTCCGCTACAGACAGAACCTATGGCTACACCTTC. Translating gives CASSSATDRTYGYTF.